These 32 T cell receptor beta chains share one sample of origin, sequenced in a study of blood T cell repertoires in COVID-19. Sequencing was performed with immunoSEQ multiplex PCR; in TCRdb, only in-frame clones are kept and a portion is missing. The sample carries nearly 300,000 clones, approximately 89% recorded once. The sequenced sample was peripheral blood. These TCRs come from a woman aged 25 to 39 who had recovered from COVID-19.

The J gene is TRBJ1-6, the V gene TRBV28; 7 bases line up with TRBD1. V dropped 2 bases and J dropped 9; count of bases not matched to a gene: 4. The length of the CDR3 is 14 residues. The V gene's germline CDR1 is MDHEN and CDR2 SYDVKM. The CDR3 is CASSLGQGGSPLHF. The CDR3, as DNA: TGTGCCAGCAGTTTAGGGCAGGGGGGTTCACCCCTCCACTTT.

J is TRBJ2-1 and V is TRBV21-1; the table calls TRBD1, which could not be checked here. TRBV21-1 is shown as a pseudogene. CDR3 length equals 14 residues. The CDR3: CASHRDRACGEQFF. DNA for the CDR3: TGTGCCAGCCACAGGGACAGGGCGTGCGGGGAGCAGTTCTTC.

The V gene is TRBV5-5, the J gene TRBJ1-5, with 8 positions matching TRBD1. There are 15 residues in the CDR3. Germline CDR1 SGHKS, CDR2 YYEKEE (reference sequence). The V gene end was trimmed by 4 bases and the J gene end by 2 bases; junction bases not matched to a gene: 5. CDR3 DNA sequence: TGTGCCAGCAGCCAGACAGGGGCTGGCAATCAGCCCCAGCATTTT. It is translated as CASSQTGAGNQPQHF.

This chain joins TRBV6-6 and TRBJ1-5; 10 bases are shared with TRBD1. The CDR3 sequence is 13 residues long. With V trimmed by 5 bases and J by 10 bases, 5 bases remained unmatched. Looked up from germline, CDR1 is MNHNY and CDR2 is SVGAGI (reference sequence). CDR3 coding DNA: TGTGCCAGCAGTCCCGGGACAGGGGACCCCCAGCATTTT. Amino acids: CASSPGTGDPQHF.

This chain connects TRBV5-4 to TRBJ2-5, with D perhaps TRBD2 (7 bases). The CDR3 spans 13 residues. V lost 7 bases and J 5 bases, leaving 15 bases between the germline ends. The germline gives CDR1 SGHNT, CDR2 YYREEE (reference sequence). CDR3 nucleotides: TGTGCCAGCGGGGGGGCTAAGAGTGAGACCCAGTACTTC. Protein sequence: CASGGAKSETQYF.

The chain joins TRBV14 to TRBJ2-3, with unresolved D. Trimming removed 3 bases at V and 6 bases at J, with 7 bases between. Per the germline V gene, CDR1 is SGHDN and CDR2 is FVKESK. This CDR3 has 12 residues. The CDR3 DNA sequence: TGTGCCAGCAGCCAGACATGGGATACGCAGTATTTT. This gives the protein CASSQTWDTQYF.

This clone was seen a single time. The V call is TRBV9, the J call TRBJ2-5; D is ambiguous. V was shortened by 2 bases and J by 2 bases, with 16 bases between the two germline ends. CDR1 and CDR2 (germline): SGDLS, YYNGEE. The CDR3 has 16 residues. As DNA, the CDR3 is TGTGCCAGCAGCGTCCCCGACACACCGCTTCAAGAGACCCAGTACTTC. Amino acids: CASSVPDTPLQETQYF.

The chain has TRBV7-6 and TRBJ2-1, with 10 nucleotides matching TRBD1. The germline V gene encodes CDR1 SGHVS and CDR2 FNYEAQ. Trimming removed 1 base from V and 4 bases from J; junction bases left unmatched: 4. CDR3 length: 16 residues. DNA for the CDR3: TGTGCCAGCAGCTTAGGGACAGGGGGGCAATACAATGAGCAGTTCTTC. Protein sequence: CASSLGTGGQYNEQFF.

CDR3 region: CASSGGQGHQPQHF. The CDR3 DNA reads TGTGCCAGCAGCGGGGGGCAGGGCCATCAGCCCCAGCATTTT. This chain joins TRBV9 and TRBJ1-5, with a weak D call TRBD1 (6 bases). Germline V gene data show CDR1 as SGDLS and CDR2 as YYNGEE. The CDR3 extends over 14 amino acids. With 3 bases removed from V and 5 bases from J, the gap between germline ends came to 12 bases.

The chain links TRBV2 to TRBJ2-5; 9 bases fit TRBD2. In germline, CDR1 is SNHLY, CDR2 FYNNEI. This CDR3 contains 14 residues. V shed 7 bases, J shed 5 bases, and the junction held 8 bases outside the gene matches. The DNA of the CDR3 is TGTGCCAGCAAACTGCGGGGGGGCGGGGAGACCCAGTACTTC. This gives the protein CASKLRGGGETQYF.

Worth noting for this clone: At one boundary the junction diverges from the germline segment, which might be a read error. The J gene is TRBJ1-2, the V gene TRBV11-2; a weak D match, TRBD1 (5 bases). Germline-derived CDR1 and CDR2 are SGHAT and FQNNGV. CDR3 length: 12 amino acids. CDR3: CASSLDLAAGLF. In nucleotides, the CDR3 is TGTGCCAGCAGCTTAGATCTCGCGGCAGGGCTCTTC.

The gene calls are TRBV5-1 and TRBJ1-2; tentative D call: TRBD1 (6 bases). Germline CDR1 and CDR2: SGHRS and YFSETQ. With 0 bases removed from V and 10 bases from J, the gap between germline ends came to 13 bases. This CDR3 is 13 amino acids long. CDR3 nucleotides: TGCGCCAGCAGCTTGGGCGGGGGCGACGACTACACCTTC. Encoded protein: CASSLGGGDDYTF. The full variable domain, completed using reference TRBV5-1 and TRBJ1-2, is KAGVTQTPRYLIKTRGQQVTLSCSPISGHRSVSWYQQTPGQGLQFLFEYFSETQRNKGNFPGRFSGRQFSNSRSEMNVSTLELGDSALYLCASSLGGGDDYTFGSGTRLTVV.

V is TRBV19 and J is TRBJ2-7; TRBD2 matches at 13 bases. J lost 3 bases, V lost 6 bases, and 5 bases had no gene match. The CDR3 totals 15 residues. Germline assignment: CDR1 LNHDA and CDR2 SQIVND (reference sequence). CDR3 in amino acids: CASRRLAGGDYEQYF. CDR3 bases: TGTGCCAGTAGACGACTAGCGGGGGGTGACTACGAGCAGTACTTC. Filled out from reference TRBV19 and TRBJ2-7, the complete variable domain reads DGGITQSPKYLFRKEGQNVTLSCEQNLNHDAMYWYRQDPGQGLRLIYYSQIVNDFQKGDIAEGYSVSREKKESFPLTVTSAQKNPTAFYLCASRRLAGGDYEQYFGPGTRLTVT.

The J gene is TRBJ2-5, the V gene TRBV6-5; D is possibly TRBD1 (5 bases). The CDR3 spans 12 residues. Germline lookup yields CDR1 MNHEY and CDR2 SVGAGI. V lost 6 bases to trimming and J lost 4 bases, with 9 bases between them. The CDR3 sequence: CASRGVTETQYF. CDR3 nucleotide sequence: TGTGCCAGCAGAGGGGTTACAGAGACCCAGTACTTC.

The chain carries TRBV14 and TRBJ1-6; D remains ambiguous. The V gene's germline CDR1 is SGHDN and CDR2 FVKESK. V lost 1 base to trimming and J lost 0 bases, with 10 bases between them. The CDR3 totals 17 residues. CDR3 region: CASSQVRESSYNSPLHF. CDR3 nucleotides: TGTGCCAGCAGCCAAGTTCGGGAGAGCTCCTATAATTCACCCCTCCACTTT.

The chain employs TRBV11-3 and TRBJ2-2, with 9 bases fitting TRBD1. Losses at the gene ends were 1 base for V and 6 bases for J; bases not matched to a gene: 3. The germline V gene encodes CDR1 SGHNT and CDR2 YENEEA. CDR3 length: 15 residues. DNA of the CDR3: TGTGCCAGCAGCTTAGGACAGGGGGAAGCCGGGGAGCTGTTTTTT. It yields the protein CASSLGQGEAGELFF. Together with reference TRBV11-3 and TRBJ2-2, the CDR3 gives the full variable domain: EAGVVQSPRYKIIEKKQPVAFWCNPISGHNTLYWYLQNLGQGPELLIRYENEEAVDDSQLPKDRFSAERLKGVDSTLKIQPAELGDSAVYLCASSLGQGEAGELFFGEGSRLTVL.

The sample holds one count of this clone. The V gene is TRBV5-1, the J gene TRBJ2-3; the D gene is possibly TRBD1 (5 bases). The V gene's germline CDR1 is SGHRS and CDR2 YFSETQ. V was clipped by 6 bases and J by 2 bases, with 10 bases between them. CDR3 size: 13 residues. The CDR3 DNA reads TGCGCCAGCAAGCAGGGTTCCACAGATACGCAGTATTTT. It yields the protein CASKQGSTDTQYF. Supplemented by reference TRBV5-1 and TRBJ2-3, the full variable domain reads KAGVTQTPRYLIKTRGQQVTLSCSPISGHRSVSWYQQTPGQGLQFLFEYFSETQRNKGNFPGRFSGRQFSNSRSEMNVSTLELGDSALYLCASKQGSTDTQYFGPGTRLTVL.

In its sample, this clone was seen a few times. This chain connects TRBV5-1 to TRBJ1-6; no definite D call. The V end was cut by 4 bases, the J end by 11 bases, with 10 bases between. CDR1 is SGHRS, CDR2 YFSETQ, per germline. The CDR3 sequence is 12 residues long. CDR3 in amino acids: CASSPGMPPLHF. DNA for the CDR3: TGCGCCAGCAGCCCGGGGATGCCACCCCTCCACTTT.

This chain joins TRBV9 and TRBJ2-3, with no clear D. V was clipped by 4 bases and J by 4 bases, with 13 bases between them. The CDR3 consists of 14 residues. The germline V gene has CDR1 SGDLS and CDR2 YYNGEE. CDR3 in amino acids: CASSPRRLSDTQYF. In nucleotides, the CDR3 is TGTGCCAGCAGCCCCCGCCGGTTGTCAGATACGCAGTATTTT.

The chain joins TRBV6-6 to TRBJ1-3, with D uncertain. The CDR3 contains 13 residues. Trimming took off 7 bases at V and 4 bases at J, with 11 bases between the two ends. The germline gives CDR1 MNHNY, CDR2 SVGAGI (reference sequence). The DNA for the CDR3 is TGTGCCAGCACCCCAAACACAGGAAACACCATATATTTT. Encoded protein: CASTPNTGNTIYF.

The V and J genes are TRBV2 and TRBJ2-5; TRBD2 matches at 7 bases. This CDR3 is 14 amino acids long. CDR1 and CDR2 from the germline V gene are SNHLY and FYNNEI. With V trimmed by 8 bases and J by 2 bases, 8 bases remained unmatched. CDR3 sequence: CASGAPSGQETQYF. The CDR3 DNA is TGTGCCAGCGGAGCACCTAGCGGTCAAGAGACCCAGTACTTC.

The chain joins TRBV5-1 to TRBJ2-7; a possible D gene is TRBD1 (5 bases). Between the trimmed V and J ends, which lost 2 bases and 5 bases, there was a span of 14 bases. The CDR3 is 14 residues long. Germline V gives CDR1 SGHRS, CDR2 YFSETQ. The CDR3, as DNA: TGCGCCAGCAGCTTCAGGACAATGAGGAACGAGCAGTACTTC. It is translated as CASSFRTMRNEQYF.

The chain combines TRBV7-9 with TRBJ2-2; a weak D match, TRBD1 (6 bases). CDR1 and CDR2 from the germline V gene are SEHNR and FQNEAQ (reference sequence). The CDR3 contains 14 residues. Trimming pared 6 bases from V and 6 bases from J, leaving 14 bases between. The CDR3 reads CASSWARTAGELFF. In DNA, the CDR3 is TGTGCCAGCAGTTGGGCCCGGACAGCCGGGGAGCTGTTTTTT.

The chain recombines TRBV28 with TRBJ2-7; TRBD2 might be the D (5 bases). Per germline, CDR1 MDHEN and CDR2 SYDVKM. V was trimmed by 2 bases and J by 3 bases, leaving 11 bases between them. The CDR3 runs 14 residues. CDR3 nucleotide sequence: TGTGCCAGCAGTTTAATCTCGGGATACTACGAGCAGTACTTC. Amino acid sequence: CASSLISGYYEQYF.

This chain uses TRBV6-5 with TRBJ1-2; TRBD1 agrees at 7 bases. The V segment lost 5 bases and the J segment 6 bases; nucleotides outside the gene matches: 9. Germline assignment: CDR1 MNHEY and CDR2 SVGAGI. This CDR3 region has 14 residues. The DNA of the CDR3 is TGTGCCAGCAGTCCGGGACAGCCTCTTCATGGCTACACCTTC. Its protein product is CASSPGQPLHGYTF.

The rearrangement uses TRBV19 and TRBJ1-1, with D perhaps matching TRBD1 (6 bases). CDR3 length: 14 amino acids. V shed 10 bases and J shed 1 base, with 16 bases lying between them. Germline V lookup: CDR1 LNHDA, CDR2 SQIVND (reference sequence). The CDR3 coding sequence is TGTGCCACCGGGACAAAGGGTAGGAACACTGAAGCTTTCTTT. Translated: CATGTKGRNTEAFF.

The rearrangement links TRBV19 to TRBJ2-5; TRBD2 matches at 14 bases. Germline V CDR1 and CDR2: LNHDA, SQIVND (reference sequence). J lost 5 bases, V lost 7 bases, and 9 bases had no gene match. The CDR3 totals 16 residues. In DNA, the CDR3 is TGTGCCAGTACCCCCGGACTAGCGGGGGGCCTTGAGACCCAGTACTTC. Protein sequence: CASTPGLAGGLETQYF.

The chain recombines TRBV5-1 with TRBJ2-7; D may be TRBD2 (6 bases). Deletions cut 5 bases from V and 1 base from J, with 10 bases between. CDR1 is SGHRS, CDR2 YFSETQ, per germline. This CDR3 region has 13 residues. The chain's CDR3 is CASSDGSSYEQYF. The CDR3 DNA follows: TGCGCCAGCAGTGACGGGAGTTCCTACGAGCAGTACTTC.

The gene calls are TRBV16 and TRBJ2-3, with D perhaps matching TRBD2 (6 bases). Per the germline V gene, CDR1 is KGHSY and CDR2 is FQNENV. V was pared by 6 bases and J by 1 base, with 14 bases between. The CDR3 extends over 15 amino acids. The CDR3 coding sequence is TGTGCCAGCAGACTAGCTCGCGGGGGCACAGATACGCAGTATTTT. This codes for CASRLARGGTDTQYF.

This clone appeared a single time. This sequence joins TRBV11-2 and TRBJ2-1, with TRBD2 matching 9 bases. The V gene end was trimmed by 1 base and the J gene end by 1 base; junction bases not matched to a gene: 5. The CDR3 runs 17 residues. The germline CDR1 and CDR2 sequences are SGHAT and FQNNGV. The DNA for the CDR3 is TGTGCCAGCAGCTTAGTCGTGACTAGCGGTTCCTACAATGAGCAGTTCTTC. Its protein is CASSLVVTSGSYNEQFF.

The chain has TRBV28 and TRBJ1-5, with no clear D. CDR3 length: 13 amino acids. CDR1 and CDR2 from the germline V gene are MDHEN and SYDVKM. V dropped 6 bases and J dropped 4 bases, with 10 bases sitting between them. CDR3 amino acids: CASRTVPNQPQHF. The CDR3 DNA is TGTGCCAGCAGAACAGTCCCGAATCAGCCCCAGCATTTT.

Comments on this clone: Other DNA sequences of this sample code for an identical CDR3. The J gene is TRBJ2-3, the V gene TRBV5-4, with TRBD2 as a possible D gene (5 bases). The CDR3 is 14 amino acids. V was clipped by 2 bases and J by 2 bases, with 9 bases between them. CDR1 is SGHNT, CDR2 YYREEE, per germline (reference sequence). The CDR3 bases are TGTGCCAGCAGCTTAGGCGGGTACACAGATACGCAGTATTTT. It is translated as CASSLGGYTDTQYF.